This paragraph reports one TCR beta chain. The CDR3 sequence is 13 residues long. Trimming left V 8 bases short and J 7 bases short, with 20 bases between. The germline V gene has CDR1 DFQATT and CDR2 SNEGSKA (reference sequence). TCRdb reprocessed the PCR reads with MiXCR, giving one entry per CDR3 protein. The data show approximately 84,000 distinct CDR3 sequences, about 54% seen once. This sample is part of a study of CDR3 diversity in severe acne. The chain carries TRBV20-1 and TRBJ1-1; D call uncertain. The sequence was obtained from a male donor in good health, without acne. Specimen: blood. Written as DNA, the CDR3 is TGCAGTCTCCCACCACGGGGAAGAAATGAAGCTTTCTTT. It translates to CSLPPRGRNEAFF.